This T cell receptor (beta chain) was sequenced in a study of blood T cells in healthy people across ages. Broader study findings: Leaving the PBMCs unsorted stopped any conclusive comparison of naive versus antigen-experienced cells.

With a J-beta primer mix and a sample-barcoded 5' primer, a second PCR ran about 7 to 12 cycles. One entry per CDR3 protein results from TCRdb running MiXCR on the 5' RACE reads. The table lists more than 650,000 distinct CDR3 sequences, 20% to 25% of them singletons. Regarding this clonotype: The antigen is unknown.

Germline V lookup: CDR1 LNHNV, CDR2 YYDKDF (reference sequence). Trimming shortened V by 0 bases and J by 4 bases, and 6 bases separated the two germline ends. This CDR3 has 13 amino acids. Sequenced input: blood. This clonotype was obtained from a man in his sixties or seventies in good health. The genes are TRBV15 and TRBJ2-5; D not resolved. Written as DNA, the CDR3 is TGTGCCACCAGCAGAGATCTGCTAGAGACCCAGTACTTC. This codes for CATSRDLLETQYF.